The 12 T cell receptor beta chains listed next were all sequenced from one sample in a study of cytomegalovirus exposure and HLA in healthy donors. Amplification used 60 Vbeta primers and 13 Jbeta primers. Assay used: immunoSEQ multiplex PCR; TCRdb lists only in-frame clones, some missing. Seen here are 170,000 or so clones, about three quarters observed once, and the top ten hold roughly 5%. Sequencing input: PBMCs. The receptors originated from a man in his forties in good health and CMV-seronegative.

This clone has more than one count but fewer than ten. The chain employs TRBV30 and TRBJ2-7; 9 bases map to TRBD2. Germline V gene sequence: CDR1 GTSNPN, CDR2 SVGIG (reference sequence). The length of the CDR3 is 15 residues. V was pared by 0 bases and J by 4 bases, with 7 bases of the junction left unmatched. Here the CDR3 DNA reads TGTGCCTGGAGTGTACGTACTAGCGGGCATTACGAGCAGTACTTC. Protein sequence: CAWSVRTSGHYEQYF.

DNA for the CDR3: TGTGCCAGCAGCATTGGGGCGGGAGGGCCTTCCTACAATGAGCAGTTCTTC. It is translated as CASSIGAGGPSYNEQFF. The rearrangement joins TRBV11-2 to TRBJ2-1; 9 positions agree with TRBD2. Germline V gives CDR1 SGHAT, CDR2 FQNNGV. The CDR3 sequence is 17 residues long. Unmatched junction bases numbered 9, after V lost 5 bases and J lost 1 base. The full variable domain, its missing parts supplied by reference TRBV11-2 and TRBJ2-1, is EAGVAQSPRYKIIEKRQSVAFWCNPISGHATLYWYQQILGQGPKLLIQFQNNGVVDDSQLPKDRFSAERLKGVDSTLKIQPAKLEDSAVYLCASSIGAGGPSYNEQFFGPGTRLTVL.

This chain links TRBV6-5 with TRBJ2-2; D gene uncertain. From germline, CDR1 is MNHEY and CDR2 SVGAGI. The CDR3 runs 13 residues. V lost 2 bases to trimming and J lost 6 bases, with 7 bases between them. CDR3 in amino acids: CASSYPPAGELFF. The CDR3 DNA follows: TGTGCCAGCAGTTACCCCCCGGCCGGGGAGCTGTTTTTT.

V usage is TRBV6-5 and J usage is TRBJ2-3; 10 bases line up with TRBD1. The CDR3 totals 14 residues. The germline CDR1 and CDR2 sequences are MNHEY and SVGAGI. With V trimmed by 7 bases and J by 1 base, 2 bases remained unmatched. CDR3 nucleotides: TGTGCCAGCACGGGGACAGGGGGCACAGATACGCAGTATTTT. Its protein is CASTGTGGTDTQYF.

The chain joins TRBV1 to TRBJ1-3; TRBD1, the table's D call, lacks a check against the DNA. TRBV1 has pseudogene status. The length of the CDR3 is 17 residues. In nucleotides, the CDR3 is TGCACCAGCTGTCGGAAGGACAGGGGAAATCTGGGAAACACCATATATTTT. Amino acid sequence: CTSCRKDRGNLGNTIYF.

This clone was picked up a small number of times. The chain couples TRBV5-1 to TRBJ2-1, with TRBD2 matching over 7 bases. Germline CDR1 and CDR2: SGHRS and YFSETQ. This CDR3 has 16 residues. Trimming at V came to 4 bases and at J to 3 bases, leaving 10 bases not matched to a gene. CDR3 DNA: TGCGCCAGCAGCCCGGGGGGAAGGGCCAACTACAATGAGCAGTTCTTC. Residues: CASSPGGRANYNEQFF.

The chain uses TRBV7-9 and TRBJ2-6; perhaps TRBD1 as D (6 bases). Per germline, CDR1 SEHNR and CDR2 FQNEAQ (reference sequence). CDR3 length equals 18 residues. Trimming took 2 bases from V and 0 from J, leaving 14 bases between them. The CDR3 protein is CASSLSGVSLSGANVLTF. The CDR3 nucleotides read TGTGCCAGCAGCTTATCAGGGGTTAGCCTCTCTGGGGCCAACGTCCTGACTTTC.

The J gene is TRBJ2-3, the V gene TRBV6-1, with 13 bases that match TRBD2. V shed 8 bases and J 4 bases; nucleotides not matched to a gene: 6. This CDR3 spans 15 amino acids. Germline CDR1 MNHNS, CDR2 SASEGT. The CDR3 sequence: CASLRLAGGPDTQYF. The CDR3 nucleotides are TGTGCCAGCCTTCGACTAGCGGGAGGCCCAGATACGCAGTATTTT.

The V and J genes are TRBV27 and TRBJ1-2, with a weak D call TRBD1 (6 bases). The CDR3 is 13 amino acids. Trimming took 6 bases from V and 8 from J, leaving 16 bases between them. Germline CDR1 and CDR2: MNHEY and SMNVEV (reference sequence). The CDR3 DNA is TGTGCCAGCAGCGGGGAGGGTAGGGGGGGCTACACCTTC. Translation gives CASSGEGRGGYTF.

The CDR3 DNA sequence: TGTGCCAGCACCTCTCTACCCAATAGCAATCAGCCCCAGCATTTT. As protein: CASTSLPNSNQPQHF. V is TRBV5-8 and J is TRBJ1-5; D ambiguous. CDR1 is SGHTS and CDR2 is YDEGEE in the germline V gene. With 6 bases removed from V and 0 bases from J, the gap between germline ends came to 13 bases. This CDR3 is 15 amino acids long.

This sequence joins TRBV5-4 and TRBJ2-5, with a tentative D call TRBD2 (6 bases). V was clipped by 4 bases and J by 5 bases, with 21 bases between them. The CDR3 totals 16 residues. The germline CDR1 and CDR2 sequences are SGHNT and YYREEE (reference sequence). The CDR3 is CASSAWGGADRETQYF. CDR3 nucleotide sequence: TGTGCCAGCAGCGCCTGGGGCGGGGCCGATCGGGAGACCCAGTACTTC.

J is TRBJ1-2 and V is TRBV19; D uncertain. The CDR3 length is 12 residues. Trimming removed 6 bases from V and 7 bases from J, with 12 bases in between. Germline V gene sequence: CDR1 LNHDA, CDR2 SQIVND (reference sequence). The CDR3 protein is CASRQTESGYTF. In DNA, the CDR3 is TGTGCCAGTAGACAGACCGAAAGTGGCTACACCTTC.